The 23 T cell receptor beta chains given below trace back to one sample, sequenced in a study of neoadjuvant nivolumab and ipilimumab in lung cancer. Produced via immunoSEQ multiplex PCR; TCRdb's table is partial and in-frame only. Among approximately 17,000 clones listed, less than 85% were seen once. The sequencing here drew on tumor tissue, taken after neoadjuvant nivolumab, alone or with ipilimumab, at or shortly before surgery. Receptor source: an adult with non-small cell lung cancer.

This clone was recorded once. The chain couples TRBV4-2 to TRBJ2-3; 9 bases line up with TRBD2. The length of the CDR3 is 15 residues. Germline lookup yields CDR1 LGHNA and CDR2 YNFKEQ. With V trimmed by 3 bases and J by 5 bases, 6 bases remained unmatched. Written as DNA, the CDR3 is TGTGCCAGCAGCCATAGCGGGGGCAGGGAAGATACGCAGTATTTT. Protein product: CASSHSGGREDTQYF.

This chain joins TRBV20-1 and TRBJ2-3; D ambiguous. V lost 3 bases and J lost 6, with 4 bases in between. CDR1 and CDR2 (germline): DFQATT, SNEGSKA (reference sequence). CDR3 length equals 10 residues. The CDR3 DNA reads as TGCAGTGCTAGCTTGGATACGCAGTATTTT. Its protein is CSASLDTQYF.

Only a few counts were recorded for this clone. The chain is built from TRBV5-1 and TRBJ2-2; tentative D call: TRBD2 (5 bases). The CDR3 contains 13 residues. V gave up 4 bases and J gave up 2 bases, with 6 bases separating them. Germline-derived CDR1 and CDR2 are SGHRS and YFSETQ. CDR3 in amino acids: CASSEGNTGELFF. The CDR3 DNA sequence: TGCGCCAGCAGCGAGGGAAACACCGGGGAGCTGTTTTTT.

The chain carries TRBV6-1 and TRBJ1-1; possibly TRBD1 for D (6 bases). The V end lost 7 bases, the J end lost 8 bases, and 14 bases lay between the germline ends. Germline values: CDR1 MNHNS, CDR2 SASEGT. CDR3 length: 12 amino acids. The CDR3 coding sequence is TGTGCCAGCAAGCGGGACATCAACGAAGCTTTCTTT. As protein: CASKRDINEAFF.

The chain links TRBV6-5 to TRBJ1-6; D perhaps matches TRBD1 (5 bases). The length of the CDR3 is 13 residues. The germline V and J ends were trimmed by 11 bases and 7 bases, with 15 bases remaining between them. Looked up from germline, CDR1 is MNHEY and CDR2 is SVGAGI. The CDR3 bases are TGTGCCTCCCAGGGATCGGACAATTCACCCCTCCACTTT. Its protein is CASQGSDNSPLHF.

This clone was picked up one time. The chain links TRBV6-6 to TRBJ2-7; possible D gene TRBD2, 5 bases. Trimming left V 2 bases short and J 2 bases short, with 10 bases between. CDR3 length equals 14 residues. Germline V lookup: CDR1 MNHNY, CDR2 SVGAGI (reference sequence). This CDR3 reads CASSYQAGPYEQYF. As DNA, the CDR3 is TGTGCCAGCAGTTACCAGGCGGGTCCCTACGAGCAGTACTTC.

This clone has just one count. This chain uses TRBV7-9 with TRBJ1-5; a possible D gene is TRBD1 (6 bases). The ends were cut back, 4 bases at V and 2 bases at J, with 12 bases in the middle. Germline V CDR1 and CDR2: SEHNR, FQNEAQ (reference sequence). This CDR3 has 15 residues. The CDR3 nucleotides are TGTGCCAGCAGCTCTTCAGGGGCCGGCAATCAGCCCCAGCATTTT. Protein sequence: CASSSSGAGNQPQHF.

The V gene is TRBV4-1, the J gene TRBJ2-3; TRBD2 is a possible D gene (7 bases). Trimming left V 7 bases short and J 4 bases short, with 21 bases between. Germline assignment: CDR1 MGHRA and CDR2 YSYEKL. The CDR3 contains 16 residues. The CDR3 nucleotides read TGCGCCAGCACCCTTGGGGGGGGCGGTTGGTCAGATACGCAGTATTTT. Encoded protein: CASTLGGGGWSDTQYF.

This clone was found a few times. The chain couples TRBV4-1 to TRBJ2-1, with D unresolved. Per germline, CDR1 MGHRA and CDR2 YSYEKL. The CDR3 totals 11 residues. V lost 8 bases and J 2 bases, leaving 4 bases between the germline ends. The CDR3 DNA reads TGCGCCAGCGGCGCCTACAATGAGCAGTTCTTC. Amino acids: CASGAYNEQFF.

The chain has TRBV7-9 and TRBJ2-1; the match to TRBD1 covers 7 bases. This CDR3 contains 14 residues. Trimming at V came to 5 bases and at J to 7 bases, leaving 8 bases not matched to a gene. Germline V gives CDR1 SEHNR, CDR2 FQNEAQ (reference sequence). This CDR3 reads CASSDPGQRNEQFF. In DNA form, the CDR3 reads TGTGCCAGCAGCGACCCGGGACAGAGAAATGAGCAGTTCTTC.

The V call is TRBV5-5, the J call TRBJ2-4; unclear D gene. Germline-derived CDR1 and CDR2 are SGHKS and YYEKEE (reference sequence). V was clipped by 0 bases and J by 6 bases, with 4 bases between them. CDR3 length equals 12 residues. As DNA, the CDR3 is TGTGCCAGCAGCTTGGATCCAAACATTCAGTACTTC. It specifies CASSLDPNIQYF.

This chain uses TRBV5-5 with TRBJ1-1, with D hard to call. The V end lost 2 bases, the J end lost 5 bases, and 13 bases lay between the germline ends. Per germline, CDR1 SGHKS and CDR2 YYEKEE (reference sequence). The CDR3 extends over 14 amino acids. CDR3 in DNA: TGTGCCAGCAGCTTTCAGAGTAGCGGGACTGAAGCTTTCTTT. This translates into CASSFQSSGTEAFF.

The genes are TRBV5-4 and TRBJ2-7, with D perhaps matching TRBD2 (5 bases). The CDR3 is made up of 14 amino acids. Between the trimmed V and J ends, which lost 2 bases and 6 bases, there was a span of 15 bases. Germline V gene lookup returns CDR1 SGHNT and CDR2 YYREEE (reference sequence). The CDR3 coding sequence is TGTGCCAGCAGCTTCGGAGGTCAATGGGGCGAGCAGTACTTC. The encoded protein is CASSFGGQWGEQYF.

CDR3 nucleotides: TGTGCCAGCAGCTACGACAGGGGTAGCTCACCCCTCCACTTT. Its protein product is CASSYDRGSSPLHF. The V call is TRBV7-2, the J call TRBJ1-6; 8 bases map to TRBD1. Germline V gives CDR1 SGHTA, CDR2 FQGNSA. V gave up 4 bases and J gave up 10 bases; unmatched junction bases: 6. CDR3 length: 14 residues.

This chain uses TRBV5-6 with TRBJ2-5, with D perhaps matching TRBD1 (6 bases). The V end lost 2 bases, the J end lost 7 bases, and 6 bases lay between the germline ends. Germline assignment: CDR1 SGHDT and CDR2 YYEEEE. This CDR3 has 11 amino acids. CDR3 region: CASSFRGTQYF. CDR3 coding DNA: TGTGCCAGCAGCTTCAGGGGGACCCAGTACTTC. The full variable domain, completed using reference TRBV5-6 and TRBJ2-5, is DAGVTQSPTHLIKTRGQQVTLRCSPKSGHDTVSWYQQALGQGPQFIFQYYEEEERQRGNFPDRFSGHQFPNYSSELNVNALLLGDSALYLCASSFRGTQYFGPGTRLLVL.

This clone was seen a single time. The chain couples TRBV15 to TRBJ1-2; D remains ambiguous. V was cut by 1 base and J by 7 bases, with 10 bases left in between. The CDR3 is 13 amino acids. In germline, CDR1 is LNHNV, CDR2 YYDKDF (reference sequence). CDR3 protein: CATSRGNRVGYTF. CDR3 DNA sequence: TGTGCCACCAGCAGAGGGAATCGGGTTGGCTACACCTTC.

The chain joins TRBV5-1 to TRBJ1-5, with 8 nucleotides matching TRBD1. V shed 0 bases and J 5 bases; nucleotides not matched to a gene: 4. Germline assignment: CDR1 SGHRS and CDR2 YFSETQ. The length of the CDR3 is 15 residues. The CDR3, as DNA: TGCGCCAGCAGCTTGGAGGGGACAGGAGATCAGCCCCAGCATTTT. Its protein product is CASSLEGTGDQPQHF.

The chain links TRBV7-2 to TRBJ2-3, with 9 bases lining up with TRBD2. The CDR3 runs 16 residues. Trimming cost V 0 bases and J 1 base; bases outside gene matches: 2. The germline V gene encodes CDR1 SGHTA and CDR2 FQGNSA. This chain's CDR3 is CASSLALAGGTDTQYF. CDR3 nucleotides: TGTGCCAGCAGCTTAGCCTTAGCGGGGGGCACAGATACGCAGTATTTT.

The CDR3 reads CASSLAGRDQPQHF. DNA of the CDR3: TGTGCCAGCAGCTTAGCGGGGAGGGATCAGCCCCAGCATTTT. V gene TRBV7-9 combines with J gene TRBJ1-5; D is ambiguous. This CDR3 is built from 14 residues. CDR1 SEHNR and CDR2 FQNEAQ come from the germline V gene (reference sequence). V was clipped by 0 bases and J by 5 bases, with 8 bases between them.

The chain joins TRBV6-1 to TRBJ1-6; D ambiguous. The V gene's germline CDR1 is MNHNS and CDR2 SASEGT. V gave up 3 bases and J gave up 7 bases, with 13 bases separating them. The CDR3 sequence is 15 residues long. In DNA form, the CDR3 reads TGTGCCAGCAGTGAGTTCGGAGGGATCAATTCACCCCTCCACTTT. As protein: CASSEFGGINSPLHF.

The CDR3 is CASTHTPGTGTGELFF. For the CDR3, the DNA is TGTGCCAGCACCCACACCCCGGGGACGGGCACCGGGGAGCTGTTTTTT. The genes are TRBV6-6 and TRBJ2-2; D assignment may be TRBD1 or TRBD2 (5 bases each). This CDR3 has 16 residues. Germline assignment: CDR1 MNHNY and CDR2 SVGAGI (reference sequence). Trimming left V 7 bases short and J 4 bases short, with 19 bases between.

The CDR3 region is CASSEVGGGSADTQYF. The DNA of the CDR3 is TGTGCCAGCAGTGAAGTCGGGGGGGGGAGTGCAGATACGCAGTATTTT. The gene calls are TRBV6-1 and TRBJ2-3; TRBD2 agrees at 8 bases. Germline-derived CDR1 and CDR2 are MNHNS and SASEGT. The trim removed 1 base at V and 4 bases at J, leaving 7 bases unmatched. The CDR3 is 16 amino acids.

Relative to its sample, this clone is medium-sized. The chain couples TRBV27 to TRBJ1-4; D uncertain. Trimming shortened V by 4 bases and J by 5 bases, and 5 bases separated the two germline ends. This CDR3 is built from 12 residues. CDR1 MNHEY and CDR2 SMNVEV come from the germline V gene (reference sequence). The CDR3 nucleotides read TGTGCCAGCAGTTATAGGAATGAAAAACTGTTTTTT. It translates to CASSYRNEKLFF.